This is a list of T cell receptor beta chains from one sample in a study of a mutant IDH1 vaccine in newly diagnosed glioma. Clones were read by immunoSEQ multiplex PCR, and TCRdb kept only the in-frame ones, dropping some. The sample lists roughly 71,000 clones, 80% to 90% occurring once. Source: PBMCs, taken from a glioma patient treated with radiotherapy, temozolomide or both. All receptors come from a man aged 25-45 years with glioma. CDR3s include the opening cysteine and the closing phenylalanine or tryptophan. D genes are given only for firm matches. Not every row has a clone size; where given, it reads once, few, many or a size class.

size,D,J,V,length,CDR3,DNA
-,-,TRBJ2-6,TRBV2,17,CASTYRAPSSGANVLTF,TGTGCCAGCACTTACAGGGCGCCAAGCTCTGGGGCCAACGTCCTGACTTTC
-,TRBD1,TRBJ2-3,TRBV5-1,15,CASSIRGQVTDTQYF,TGCGCCAGCAGCATCAGGGGGCAGGTCACAGATACGCAGTATTTT
few,-,TRBJ1-1,TRBV9,13,CASSGPGLTEAFF,TGTGCCAGCAGCGGACCGGGCCTCACTGAAGCTTTCTTT
-,TRBD1,TRBJ2-7,TRBV5-8,15,CASSLGDRGAYEQYF,TGTGCCAGCAGCTTGGGGGACAGGGGAGCCTACGAGCAGTACTTC
-,-,TRBJ2-1,TRBV18,14,CASSPQSEYNEQFF,TGTGCCAGCTCACCACAGTCGGAGTACAATGAGCAGTTCTTC
-,-,TRBJ2-2,TRBV5-4,14,CASSLYKNTGELFF,TGTGCCAGCAGCTTATACAAGAACACCGGGGAGCTGTTTTTT
-,-,TRBJ1-4,TRBV5-1,14,CASSLGQSNEKLFF,TGCGCCAGCAGCTTGGGACAGTCGAATGAAAAACTGTTTTTT
-,-,TRBJ2-7,TRBV7-6,14,CASSLARGAYEQYF,TGTGCCAGCAGCTTAGCCAGGGGTGCCTACGAGCAGTACTTC
-,TRBD2,TRBJ2-5,TRBV6-5,14,CASSNGGDIETQYF,TGTGCCAGCAGCAACGGGGGGGACATCGAGACCCAGTACTTC
-,-,TRBJ1-2,TRBV10-2,14,CASSPRGPRYGYTF,TGCGCCAGCAGCCCCAGGGGACCCCGCTATGGCTACACCTTC
-,TRBD1,TRBJ1-5,TRBV7-2,14,CASSLGQGNQPQHF,TGTGCCAGCAGCTTGGGACAGGGGAACCAGCCCCAGCATTTT
-,-,TRBJ1-5,TRBV11-2,15,CASSLSGGANQPQHF,TGTGCCAGCAGCTTGTCCGGGGGCGCAAATCAGCCCCAGCATTTT
-,TRBD1,TRBJ2-3,TRBV6-1,15,CASVNRQGTSDTQYF,TGTGCCAGCGTCAACCGACAGGGAACATCAGATACGCAGTATTTT
-,TRBD2,TRBJ2-3,TRBV25-1,17,CASKILAGEEGTDTQYF,TGTGCCAGCAAAATCCTAGCGGGGGAGGAAGGAACAGATACGCAGTATTTT
-,TRBD2,TRBJ2-7,TRBV4-1,16,CASSQPPTGGSREQYF,TGCGCCAGCAGCCAGCCGCCCACCGGGGGGAGTCGCGAGCAGTACTTC
-,-,TRBJ1-1,TRBV5-1,16,CASSGMGRKRDTEAFF,TGCGCCAGCAGCGGCATGGGTCGGAAAAGGGACACTGAAGCTTTCTTT
-,-,TRBJ1-1,TRBV28,12,CASSSVYTEAFF,TGTGCCAGCAGTTCGGTCTACACTGAAGCTTTCTTT
-,-,TRBJ1-2,TRBV20-1,11,CSASQGYGYTF,TGCAGTGCTAGTCAGGGTTACGGCTACACCTTC
-,-,TRBJ1-2,TRBV6-1,15,CASTKGGPRSTGYTF,TGTGCCAGCACCAAAGGCGGACCGCGTTCAACCGGCTACACCTTC
-,TRBD1,TRBJ2-2,TRBV10-3,13,CAISGTGTGELFF,TGTGCCATCTCCGGGACAGGAACCGGGGAGCTGTTTTTT
once,-,TRBJ2-3,TRBV7-9,18,CASSLGQGLPSSTDTQYF,TGTGCCAGCAGCTTGGGGCAGGGGCTTCCTTCTAGCACAGATACGCAGTATTTT
-,-,TRBJ2-1,TRBV29-1,15,CSVGNQRRSYNEQFF,TGCAGCGTTGGGAACCAACGCCGGTCCTACAATGAGCAGTTCTTC
-,-,TRBJ2-1,TRBV5-5,17,CASSLGPRRQGGNEQFF,TGTGCCAGCAGCTTGGGGCCAAGGCGCCAGGGTGGCAATGAGCAGTTCTTC
-,-,TRBJ1-2,TRBV2,14,CASSEDSFGYGYTF,TGTGCCAGCAGTGAGGACAGTTTTGGCTATGGCTACACCTTC
-,TRBD1,TRBJ1-2,TRBV6-5,13,CASRLGTAYGYTF,TGTGCCAGCAGGTTGGGGACAGCCTATGGCTACACCTTC
-,TRBD1,TRBJ1-6,TRBV7-8,15,CASSATGYNNSPLHF,TGTGCCAGCAGCGCGACAGGGTATAACAATTCACCCCTCCACTTT
once,-,TRBJ2-1,TRBV29-1,12,CSVGLDYNEQFF,TGCAGCGTAGGACTCGATTACAATGAGCAGTTCTTC